This is a list of T cell receptor beta chains from one sample in a study of blood T cell repertoires in COVID-19. TCRdb keeps only in-frame clones here, not all; method: immunoSEQ multiplex PCR. Here the sample spans some 94,000 clones, around 86% being singletons. The specimen sequenced was peripheral blood. The receptors derive from a human donor in a cohort sampled during active COVID-19. Both conserved end residues are part of each CDR3. The order of the fields is CDR3 protein, CDR3 DNA, V gene, clone size, D gene, J gene. The D gene is left open where the match is weak. Clone sizes are given selectively: once, few, many, or a class where the clone is expanded.

CDR3 protein: CASAGPSQDTQYF; CDR3 DNA: TGTGCCTCAGCGGGACCCTCTCAAGATACGCAGTATTTT; V gene: TRBV11-2; clone size: NA; D gene: TRBD2; J gene: TRBJ2-3
CDR3 protein: CASSLTSRGSGANVLTF; CDR3 DNA: TGTGCCAGCAGCTTAACGTCGAGAGGCTCTGGGGCCAACGTCCTGACTTTC; V gene: TRBV7-3; clone size: few; D gene: NA; J gene: TRBJ2-6
CDR3 protein: CASAQGKEKLFF; CDR3 DNA: TGTGCCAGCGCACAGGGGAAAGAAAAACTGTTTTTT; V gene: TRBV7-9; clone size: NA; D gene: TRBD1; J gene: TRBJ1-4
CDR3 protein: CSAKSSGRSYF; CDR3 DNA: TGCAGTGCTAAGTCTAGCGGGAGGTCCTACTTC; V gene: TRBV20-1; clone size: once; D gene: TRBD2; J gene: TRBJ2-7
CDR3 protein: CASSSTTRATDTQYF; CDR3 DNA: TGTGCCAGCAGCTCCACGACTAGGGCAACAGATACGCAGTATTTT; V gene: TRBV5-4; clone size: once; D gene: NA; J gene: TRBJ2-3
CDR3 protein: CSAGTLPNYGYTF; CDR3 DNA: TGCAGCGCCGGGACACTCCCTAACTATGGCTACACCTTC; V gene: TRBV29-1; clone size: few; D gene: NA; J gene: TRBJ1-2
CDR3 protein: CASSRGGGITYEQYF; CDR3 DNA: TGCGCCAGCAGTCGGGGGGGCGGTATTACCTACGAGCAGTACTTC; V gene: TRBV5-1; clone size: NA; D gene: TRBD2; J gene: TRBJ2-7
CDR3 protein: CASRAGTRSYNEQFF; CDR3 DNA: TGTGCCAGCAGGGCCGGGACTCGCTCCTACAATGAGCAGTTCTTC; V gene: TRBV2; clone size: NA; D gene: NA; J gene: TRBJ2-1
CDR3 protein: CASSQGQGYGYTF; CDR3 DNA: TGTGCCAGCAGTCAGGGACAGGGCTATGGCTACACCTTC; V gene: TRBV12-3/TRBV12-4; clone size: NA; D gene: TRBD1; J gene: TRBJ1-2
CDR3 protein: CASSSTGGNEQFF; CDR3 DNA: TGTGCCAGCAGTTCCACAGGGGGCAATGAGCAGTTCTTC; V gene: TRBV12-3/TRBV12-4; clone size: NA; D gene: TRBD1; J gene: TRBJ2-1
CDR3 protein: CSVGTSDEQFF; CDR3 DNA: TGCAGCGTGGGGACTAGCGATGAGCAGTTCTTC; V gene: TRBV29-1; clone size: NA; D gene: TRBD2; J gene: TRBJ2-1
CDR3 protein: CSVEDPTGVNTEAFF; CDR3 DNA: TGCAGCGTTGAAGACCCGACAGGAGTAAACACTGAAGCTTTCTTT; V gene: TRBV29-1; clone size: NA; D gene: NA; J gene: TRBJ1-1
CDR3 protein: CASSLEGERAFF; CDR3 DNA: TGTGCCAGCAGTTTGGAGGGCGAGCGGGCTTTCTTT; V gene: TRBV12-3/TRBV12-4; clone size: NA; D gene: NA; J gene: TRBJ1-1
CDR3 protein: CASSERQGGKHSNQPQHF; CDR3 DNA: TGTGCCAGCAGTGAAAGACAGGGCGGTAAGCATAGCAATCAGCCCCAGCATTTT; V gene: TRBV2; clone size: NA; D gene: TRBD1; J gene: TRBJ1-5
CDR3 protein: CASSLNQDTEAFF; CDR3 DNA: TGTGCCAGCAGCTTAAATCAGGACACTGAAGCTTTCTTT; V gene: TRBV7-2; clone size: NA; D gene: NA; J gene: TRBJ1-1
CDR3 protein: CASSFFGTSSYNEQFF; CDR3 DNA: TGTGCCAGCAGCTTTTTTGGGACTAGCTCCTACAATGAGCAGTTCTTC; V gene: TRBV7-2; clone size: NA; D gene: TRBD2; J gene: TRBJ2-1
CDR3 protein: CASSQDRGQVGRELNEQFF; CDR3 DNA: TGTGCCAGCAGCCAAGACCGGGGGCAGGTCGGGAGGGAGCTGAATGAGCAGTTCTTC; V gene: TRBV14; clone size: NA; D gene: TRBD2; J gene: TRBJ2-1
CDR3 protein: CASSSQGANYGYTF; CDR3 DNA: TGTGCCAGCAGCTCACAGGGAGCCAACTATGGCTACACCTTC; V gene: TRBV5-5; clone size: NA; D gene: NA; J gene: TRBJ1-2
CDR3 protein: CASSLTGDSGYTF; CDR3 DNA: TGTGCCAGCAGTCTAACAGGGGATTCTGGCTACACCTTC; V gene: TRBV28; clone size: NA; D gene: TRBD1; J gene: TRBJ1-2
CDR3 protein: CASSTPRRGTWEAFF; CDR3 DNA: TGTGCCAGTAGTACCCCCCGCCGGGGGACCTGGGAAGCTTTCTTT; V gene: TRBV19; clone size: NA; D gene: NA; J gene: TRBJ1-1
CDR3 protein: CASSLSPSGQQNYGYTF; CDR3 DNA: TGTGCCAGCAGTTTATCGCCGTCAGGGCAACAGAACTATGGCTACACCTTC; V gene: TRBV27; clone size: NA; D gene: NA; J gene: TRBJ1-2
CDR3 protein: CASSLGSGQANSNQPQHF; CDR3 DNA: TGTGCCAGCTCACTCGGGTCGGGACAGGCCAATAGCAATCAGCCCCAGCATTTT; V gene: TRBV18; clone size: NA; D gene: TRBD1; J gene: TRBJ1-5
CDR3 protein: CRFTGGTEAFF; CDR3 DNA: TGCAGATTTACAGGGGGGACTGAAGCTTTCTTT; V gene: TRBV20-1; clone size: NA; D gene: TRBD1; J gene: TRBJ1-1
CDR3 protein: CASSSERPQHF; CDR3 DNA: TGTGCCAGCAGCTCAGAAAGGCCCCAGCATTTT; V gene: TRBV28; clone size: NA; D gene: NA; J gene: TRBJ1-5
CDR3 protein: CASSLQRSGNTIYF; CDR3 DNA: TGTGCCAGCAGCCTCCAGCGCTCTGGAAACACCATATATTTT; V gene: TRBV6-2/TRBV6-3; clone size: NA; D gene: NA; J gene: TRBJ1-3
CDR3 protein: CASSMNPGTALAKNIQYF; CDR3 DNA: TGTGCCAGTAGTATGAATCCCGGGACAGCCCTAGCCAAAAACATTCAGTACTTC; V gene: TRBV19; clone size: NA; D gene: TRBD1; J gene: TRBJ2-4
CDR3 protein: CASSLTDRWGHQPQHF; CDR3 DNA: TGTGCCAGTAGTCTCACGGACAGGTGGGGGCATCAGCCCCAGCATTTT; V gene: TRBV19; clone size: NA; D gene: TRBD1; J gene: TRBJ1-5
CDR3 protein: CASSPRGAASTDTQYF; CDR3 DNA: TGCGCCAGCAGCCCTCGGGGAGCGGCTAGCACAGATACGCAGTATTTT; V gene: TRBV4-1; clone size: NA; D gene: NA; J gene: TRBJ2-3
CDR3 protein: CASSGSSGGNTIYF; CDR3 DNA: TGTGCCAGCAGCGGTTCAAGCGGGGGAAACACCATATATTTT; V gene: TRBV11-2; clone size: NA; D gene: NA; J gene: TRBJ1-3
CDR3 protein: CASSSGDRGYEQYF; CDR3 DNA: TGTGCCAGCAGCTCCGGGGACAGGGGCTACGAGCAGTACTTC; V gene: TRBV13; clone size: NA; D gene: TRBD1; J gene: TRBJ2-7
CDR3 protein: CASSPPLQGSHGYTF; CDR3 DNA: TGTGCCAGCAGCCCACCGCTACAGGGAAGTCACGGCTACACCTTC; V gene: TRBV4-2; clone size: once; D gene: NA; J gene: TRBJ1-2